These T cell receptor beta chains were read from a single sample in a study of cytomegalovirus exposure and HLA in healthy donors. Clones were read by immunoSEQ multiplex PCR, and TCRdb kept only the in-frame ones, dropping some. The repertoire consists of around 150,000 clones, with roughly 85% occurring once and the leading ten covering over 11%. The sample was PBMCs. These receptors were collected from a man between 45 and 60 years old in good health and CMV-seropositive. The CDR3 runs from the conserved cysteine through the conserved F or W. D genes are given only for firm matches. Expanded clones are given a class, and other clones once, few, many or no size at all.

NA	TRBJ1-5	TRBV6-4	NA	CASRGDNQPQHF	TGTGCCAGCAGAGGGGACAATCAGCCCCAGCATTTT
NA	TRBJ2-7	TRBV2	TRBD2	CASSRTSGDYEQYF	TGTGCCAGCAGTAGGACTAGCGGGGACTACGAGCAGTACTTC
NA	TRBJ2-7	TRBV2	TRBD1	CASTQGARYEQYF	TGTGCCAGCACCCAGGGGGCGCGGTACGAGCAGTACTTC
NA	TRBJ1-2	TRBV28	TRBD1	CASSPPRGQGARGYTF	TGTGCCAGCAGTCCCCCTAGAGGACAGGGGGCCAGAGGCTACACCTTC
NA	TRBJ2-3	TRBV4-1	TRBD1	CASSQDQGGYTQYF	TGCGCCAGCAGCCAAGATCAAGGGGGCTATACGCAGTATTTT
NA	TRBJ1-2	TRBV19	NA	CASTGGDGYTF	TGTGCCAGTACGGGGGGGGATGGCTACACCTTC
NA	TRBJ2-3	TRBV4-2	TRBD2	CASSQEGAGGPADTQYF	TGTGCCAGCAGCCAAGAGGGAGCGGGGGGGCCCGCAGATACGCAGTATTTT
few	TRBJ2-1	TRBV5-8	NA	CASSFQGRNEQFF	TGTGCCAGCAGCTTCCAGGGAAGGAATGAGCAGTTCTTC
once	TRBJ1-5	TRBV13	TRBD1	CASSKGQGANQPQHF	TGTGCCAGCAGCAAGGGACAGGGGGCCAATCAGCCCCAGCATTTT
NA	TRBJ2-1	TRBV7-2	TRBD2	CASSSREGVNEQFF	TGTGCCAGCAGCTCCCGGGAGGGAGTGAATGAGCAGTTCTTC
NA	TRBJ2-1	TRBV5-1	NA	CASSLATGGVNEQFF	TGCGCCAGCAGCTTGGCCACTGGAGGGGTCAATGAGCAGTTCTTC
NA	TRBJ1-5	TRBV30	NA	CAWSVRGGLGQPQHF	TGTGCCTGGAGTGTGCGGGGTGGGTTGGGTCAGCCCCAGCATTTT
NA	TRBJ2-3	TRBV29-1	NA	CSADVTGYGTDTQYF	TGCAGCGCCGATGTGACAGGTTACGGCACAGATACGCAGTATTTT
NA	TRBJ2-3	TRBV6-6	NA	CASSPWPGLDTQYF	TGTGCCAGCAGTCCGTGGCCAGGGCTTGATACGCAGTATTTT
NA	TRBJ2-1	TRBV5-6	NA	CASRSDNYNEQFF	TGTGCCAGCAGGTCGGACAACTACAATGAGCAGTTCTTC
NA	TRBJ1-4	TRBV7-9	TRBD1	CASSLSGTGFNEKLFF	TGTGCCAGCAGCTTAAGCGGGACAGGTTTTAATGAAAAACTGTTTTTT
NA	TRBJ1-2	TRBV9	TRBD1	CASSAGTGNYGYTF	TGTGCCAGCAGCGCTGGGACAGGGAACTATGGCTACACCTTC
NA	TRBJ1-3	TRBV30	NA	CAWSAGVGNTIYF	TGTGCCTGGAGTGCGGGGGTCGGAAACACCATATATTTT
NA	TRBJ1-3	TRBV4-1	NA	CASSQVYGSGNTIYF	TGCGCCAGCAGCCAGGTTTACGGCTCTGGAAACACCATATATTTT
NA	TRBJ1-2	TRBV4-3	TRBD1	CASSRGTGLYGYTF	TGCGCCAGCAGCCGAGGGACAGGGTTATATGGCTACACCTTC
NA	TRBJ1-3	TRBV9	NA	CASSVGGDWGNTIYF	TGTGCCAGCAGCGTAGGGGGGGATTGGGGAAACACCATATATTTT
NA	TRBJ1-1	TRBV7-9	TRBD1	CASSPLGQGRRDTEAFF	TGTGCCAGCAGCCCTCTAGGACAGGGAAGGAGGGACACTGAAGCTTTCTTT
NA	TRBJ2-5	TRBV5-4	NA	CASSPDREETQYF	TGTGCCAGCAGCCCGGACAGAGAAGAGACCCAGTACTTC
NA	TRBJ1-5	TRBV7-9	NA	CSSSQARAGSNQPRHF	TGTTCCAGCAGCCAAGCCAGGGCCGGTAGCAATCAGCCCCGGCATTTT
NA	TRBJ2-3	TRBV6-4	TRBD2	CASSYPAGGQDTQYF	TGTGCCAGCAGTTACCCCGCGGGGGGCCAGGATACGCAGTATTTT
NA	TRBJ1-5	TRBV4-1	NA	CASSQAGFSNQPQHF	TGCGCCAGCAGCCAAGCGGGGTTTAGCAATCAGCCCCAGCATTTT
NA	TRBJ1-4	TRBV7-6	TRBD1	CASSLRQGSNEKLFF	TGTGCCAGCAGCCTTCGACAGGGGTCGAATGAAAAACTGTTTTTT
NA	TRBJ2-5	TRBV4-1	NA	CASSQPTGRETQYF	TGCGCCAGCAGCCAACCGACAGGGAGGGAGACCCAGTACTTC
once	TRBJ2-6	TRBV4-3	NA	CASSQGGVGGAGANVLTF	TGCGCCAGCAGCCAAGGAGGGGTTGGGGGGGCAGGGGCCAACGTCCTGACTTTC